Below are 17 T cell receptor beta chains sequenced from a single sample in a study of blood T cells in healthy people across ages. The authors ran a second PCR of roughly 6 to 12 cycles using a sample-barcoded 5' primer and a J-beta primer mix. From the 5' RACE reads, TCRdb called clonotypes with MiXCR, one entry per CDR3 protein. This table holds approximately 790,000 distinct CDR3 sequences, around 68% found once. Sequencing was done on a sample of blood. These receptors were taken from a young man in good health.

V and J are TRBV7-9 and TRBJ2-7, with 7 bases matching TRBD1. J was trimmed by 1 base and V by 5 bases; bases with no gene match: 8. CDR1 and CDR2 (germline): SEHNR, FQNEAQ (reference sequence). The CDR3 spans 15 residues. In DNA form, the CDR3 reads TGTGCCAGCAGCCAGGGTCCGGGACAGTCCTACGAGCAGTACTTC. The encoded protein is CASSQGPGQSYEQYF.

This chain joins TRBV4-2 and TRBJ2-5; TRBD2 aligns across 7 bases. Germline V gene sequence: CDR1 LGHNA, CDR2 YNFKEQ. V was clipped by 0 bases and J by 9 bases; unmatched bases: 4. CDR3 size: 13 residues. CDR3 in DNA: TGTGCCAGCAGCCAAGAGAGGGGAGGGGCCCAGTACTTC. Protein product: CASSQERGGAQYF.

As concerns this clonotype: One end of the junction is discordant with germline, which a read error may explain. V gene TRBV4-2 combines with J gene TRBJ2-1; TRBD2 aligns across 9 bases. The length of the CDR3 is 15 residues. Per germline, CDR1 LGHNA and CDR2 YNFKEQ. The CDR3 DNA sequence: TGTGCCAGCACCCAAGGTAGCGGGGGCTACAATGAGCAGTTCTTC. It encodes CASTQGSGGYNEQFF.

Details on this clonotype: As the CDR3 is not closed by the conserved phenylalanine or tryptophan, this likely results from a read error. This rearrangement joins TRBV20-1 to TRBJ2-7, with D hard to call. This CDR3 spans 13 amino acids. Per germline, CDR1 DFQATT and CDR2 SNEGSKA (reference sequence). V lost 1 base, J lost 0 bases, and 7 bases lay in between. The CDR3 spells CSARVGNSYEQYL. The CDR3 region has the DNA TGCAGTGCTAGAGTGGGCAACTCCTACGAGCAGTACTTA.

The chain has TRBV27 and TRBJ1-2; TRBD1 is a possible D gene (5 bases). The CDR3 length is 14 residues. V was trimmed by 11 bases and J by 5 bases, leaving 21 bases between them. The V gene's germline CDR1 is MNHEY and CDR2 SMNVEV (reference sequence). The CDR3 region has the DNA TGTGCCTCGGGGCTCGGCGGTATGGGGTATGGCTACACCTTC. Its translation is CASGLGGMGYGYTF.

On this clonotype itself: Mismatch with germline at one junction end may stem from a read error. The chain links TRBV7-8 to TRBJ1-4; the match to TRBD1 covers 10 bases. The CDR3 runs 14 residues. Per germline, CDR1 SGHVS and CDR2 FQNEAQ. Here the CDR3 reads CASRSGTGDEKLFF. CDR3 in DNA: TGTGCGAGCAGAAGCGGGACAGGGGATGAAAAACTGTTTTTT.

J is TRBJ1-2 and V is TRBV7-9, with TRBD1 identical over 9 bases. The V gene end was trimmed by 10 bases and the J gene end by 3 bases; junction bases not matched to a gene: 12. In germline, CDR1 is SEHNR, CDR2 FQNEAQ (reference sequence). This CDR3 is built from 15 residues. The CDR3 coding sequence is TGTGCCACCTACGCGTCGACAGGGGGTGACTATGGCTACACCTTC. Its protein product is CATYASTGGDYGYTF. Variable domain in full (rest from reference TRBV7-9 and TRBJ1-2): DTGVSQNPRHKITKRGQNVTFRCDPISEHNRLYWYRQTLGQGPEFLTYFQNEAQLEKSRLLSDRFSAERPKGSFSTLEIQRTEQGDSAMYLCATYASTGGDYGYTFGSGTRLTVV.

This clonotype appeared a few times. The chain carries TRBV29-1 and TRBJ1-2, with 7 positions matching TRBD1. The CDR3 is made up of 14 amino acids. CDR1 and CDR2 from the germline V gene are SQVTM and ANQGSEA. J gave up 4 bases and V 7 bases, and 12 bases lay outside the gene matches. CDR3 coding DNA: TGCAGCGGCGGGTCAGGGGGTGCCAGCTATGGCTACACCTTC. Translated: CSGGSGGASYGYTF.

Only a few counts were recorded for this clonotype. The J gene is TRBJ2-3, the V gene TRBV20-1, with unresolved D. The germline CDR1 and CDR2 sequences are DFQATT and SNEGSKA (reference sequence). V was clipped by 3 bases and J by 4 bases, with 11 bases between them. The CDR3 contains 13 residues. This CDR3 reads CSASPGSSDTQYF. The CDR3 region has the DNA TGCAGTGCTAGCCCCGGGTCGTCAGATACGCAGTATTTT.

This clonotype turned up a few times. The DNA of the CDR3 is TGTGCCAGCAGCGTAGAGGCGAGGTGGAATGAGCAGTTCTTC. This sequence encodes CASSVEARWNEQFF. The chain combines TRBV9 with TRBJ2-1; D remains ambiguous. The germline V gene encodes CDR1 SGDLS and CDR2 YYNGEE. Between the trimmed V and J ends, which lost 0 bases and 7 bases, there was a span of 11 bases. CDR3 length equals 14 residues.

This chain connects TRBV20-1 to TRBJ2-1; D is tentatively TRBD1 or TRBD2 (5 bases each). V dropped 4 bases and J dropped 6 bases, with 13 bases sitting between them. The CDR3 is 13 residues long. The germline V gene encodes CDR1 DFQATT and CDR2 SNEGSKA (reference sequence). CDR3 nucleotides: TGCAGTGCTACCCTCGGGGCTCTCAATGAGCAGTTCTTC. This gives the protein CSATLGALNEQFF.

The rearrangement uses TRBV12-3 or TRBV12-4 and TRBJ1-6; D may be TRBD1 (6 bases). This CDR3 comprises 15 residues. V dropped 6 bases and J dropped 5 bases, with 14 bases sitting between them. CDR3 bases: TGTGCCAGCAGGGGGACAAGACAAAATAATTCACCCCTCCACTTT. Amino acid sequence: CASRGTRQNNSPLHF.

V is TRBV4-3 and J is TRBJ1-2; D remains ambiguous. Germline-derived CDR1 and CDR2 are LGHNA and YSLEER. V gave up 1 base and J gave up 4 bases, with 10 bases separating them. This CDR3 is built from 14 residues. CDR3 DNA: TGCGCCAGCAGCCAAGTGAGGTCTGGCTATGGCTACACCTTC. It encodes CASSQVRSGYGYTF.

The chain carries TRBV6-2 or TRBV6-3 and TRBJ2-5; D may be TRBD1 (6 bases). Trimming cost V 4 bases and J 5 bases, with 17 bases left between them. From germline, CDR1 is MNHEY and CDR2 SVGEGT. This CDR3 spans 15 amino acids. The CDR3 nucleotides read TGTGCCAGCAGTTCCCTTTTCAGGGGCGAGGAGACCCAGTACTTC. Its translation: CASSSLFRGEETQYF.

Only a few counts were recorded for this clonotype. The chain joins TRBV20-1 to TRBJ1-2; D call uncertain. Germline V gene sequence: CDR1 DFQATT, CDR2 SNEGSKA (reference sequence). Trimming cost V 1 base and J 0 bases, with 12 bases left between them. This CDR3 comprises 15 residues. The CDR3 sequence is CSARVYRIANYGYTF. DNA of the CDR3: TGCAGTGCTAGAGTTTATCGGATAGCTAACTATGGCTACACCTTC.

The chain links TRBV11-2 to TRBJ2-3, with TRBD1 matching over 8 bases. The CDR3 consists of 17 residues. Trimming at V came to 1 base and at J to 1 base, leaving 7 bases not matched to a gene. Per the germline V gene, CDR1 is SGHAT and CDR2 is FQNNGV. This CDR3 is CASSLAGGTGRTDTQYF. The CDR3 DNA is TGTGCCAGCAGCTTAGCCGGCGGGACAGGTCGCACAGATACGCAGTATTTT.

For the CDR3, the DNA is TGTGCCAGCAGCTTAGGACAGCTAAAGAGCTCCTATAATTCACCCCTCCACTTT. Translated, it gives CASSLGQLKSSYNSPLHF. The chain couples TRBV7-9 to TRBJ1-6; perhaps TRBD1 as D (5 bases). The CDR3 loop spans 18 amino acids. Germline CDR1 and CDR2: SEHNR and FQNEAQ (reference sequence). Trimming shortened V by 1 base and J by 0 bases, and 13 bases separated the two germline ends. Full variable domain (rest looked up from reference TRBV7-9 and TRBJ1-6): DTGVSQNPRHKITKRGQNVTFRCDPISEHNRLYWYRQTLGQGPEFLTYFQNEAQLEKSRLLSDRFSAERPKGSFSTLEIQRTEQGDSAMYLCASSLGQLKSSYNSPLHFGNGTRLTVT.